Shown below are 29 T cell receptor beta chains from a single sample sequenced in a study of radiotherapy plus CTLA-4 blockade in lung cancer. Sequenced by immunoSEQ multiplex PCR; TCRdb stores in-frame clones only, minus some. The sample lists around 82,000 clones, roughly four fifths occurring once. The material sequenced was peripheral blood, taken from a patient treated with radiotherapy plus ipilimumab. These receptors were obtained from a human donor with non-small cell lung cancer who had stable disease on radiotherapy plus ipilimumab.

V is TRBV6-5 and J is TRBJ1-5; the match to TRBD1 covers 10 bases. The CDR3 is 15 amino acids. Per germline, CDR1 MNHEY and CDR2 SVGAGI. Losses at the gene ends were 5 bases for V and 2 bases for J; bases not matched to a gene: 3. CDR3 nucleotides: TGTGCCAGCAGTCCCGGGACAGGGGGCAATCAGCCCCAGCATTTT. Protein sequence: CASSPGTGGNQPQHF.

The chain joins TRBV29-1 to TRBJ1-2, with unresolved D. Between the trimmed V and J ends, which lost 5 bases and 8 bases, there was a span of 12 bases. CDR1 is SQVTM and CDR2 is ANQGSEA in the germline V gene. There are 11 residues in the CDR3. In DNA, the CDR3 is TGCAGCGTTCTGGACGCGACGGGCTACACCTTC. Its translation: CSVLDATGYTF. Full variable domain (remainder filled in from reference TRBV29-1 and TRBJ1-2): SAVISQKPSRDICQRGTSLTIQCQVDSQVTMMFWYRQQPGQSLTLIATANQGSEATYESGFVIDKFPISRPNLTFSTLTVSNMSPEDSSIYLCSVLDATGYTFGSGTRLTVV.

The V and J genes are TRBV5-1 and TRBJ2-7; TRBD1 matches 9 bases. Germline V CDR1 and CDR2: SGHRS, YFSETQ. This CDR3 is 14 amino acids long. V was pared by 6 bases and J by 6 bases, with 10 bases of the junction left unmatched. The CDR3 protein is CASTRDRASSEQYF. DNA of the CDR3: TGCGCCAGCACCAGGGACAGGGCTTCTTCCGAGCAGTACTTC.

The rearrangement links TRBV7-8 to TRBJ1-3, with 9 nucleotides matching TRBD1. CDR1 and CDR2 (germline): SGHVS, FQNEAQ. The CDR3 sequence is 15 residues long. J was trimmed by 2 bases and V by 8 bases; bases with no gene match: 7. The DNA of the CDR3 is TGTGCCAGCTCCCGGGACAGGGCACCTGGAAACACCATATATTTT. Encoded protein: CASSRDRAPGNTIYF.

This clone was seen more than once but under ten times. The J gene is TRBJ1-2, the V gene TRBV6-5, with unresolved D. The CDR3 is 15 amino acids. In germline, CDR1 is MNHEY, CDR2 SVGAGI. Between the trimmed V and J ends, which lost 0 bases and 4 bases, there was a span of 12 bases. The CDR3 nucleotides are TGTGCCAGCAGTTACTCAGGAGGGCAGGCCTATGGCTACACCTTC. This codes for CASSYSGGQAYGYTF.

This sequence joins TRBV9 and TRBJ1-6; D may be TRBD1 (6 bases). This CDR3 is 13 amino acids long. V lost 4 bases to trimming and J lost 11 bases, with 13 bases between them. In germline, CDR1 is SGDLS, CDR2 YYNGEE. This chain's CDR3 is CASSIQGRPPLHF. The CDR3 nucleotides read TGTGCCAGCAGCATACAGGGTCGGCCACCCCTCCACTTT.

In the case of this clone: Additional DNA sequences in this sample encode the identical CDR3. The chain employs TRBV19 and TRBJ2-1; 9 bases are shared with TRBD1. This CDR3 contains 16 residues. Trimming cost V 5 bases and J 2 bases; bases outside gene matches: 7. Germline assignment: CDR1 LNHDA and CDR2 SQIVND (reference sequence). As DNA, the CDR3 is TGTGCCAGTAGTCGACCCCGGGACAGGGCCTACAATGAGCAGTTCTTC. This encodes CASSRPRDRAYNEQFF. Complete variable domain (other parts from reference TRBV19 and TRBJ2-1): DGGITQSPKYLFRKEGQNVTLSCEQNLNHDAMYWYRQDPGQGLRLIYYSQIVNDFQKGDIAEGYSVSREKKESFPLTVTSAQKNPTAFYLCASSRPRDRAYNEQFFGPGTRLTVL.

This sequence joins TRBV4-2 and TRBJ2-3, with D uncertain. This CDR3 spans 15 amino acids. Looked up from germline, CDR1 is LGHNA and CDR2 is YNFKEQ. V shed 5 bases and J shed 0 bases, with 12 bases lying between them. The CDR3 sequence: CASSATQISTDTQYF. CDR3 DNA sequence: TGTGCCAGCAGCGCCACCCAAATTAGCACAGATACGCAGTATTTT.

The chain links TRBV7-2 to TRBJ2-5; possible D gene TRBD2, 6 bases. V gave up 4 bases and J gave up 1 base, with 13 bases separating them. CDR1 SGHTA and CDR2 FQGNSA come from the germline V gene. The CDR3 consists of 15 residues. This chain's CDR3 is CASSSGGASQETQYF. CDR3 DNA: TGTGCCAGCAGCTCCGGCGGGGCCTCCCAAGAGACCCAGTACTTC.

The chain combines TRBV30 with TRBJ2-7; TRBD1 might be the D (5 bases). This CDR3 is 17 amino acids long. The germline V gene encodes CDR1 GTSNPN and CDR2 SVGIG (reference sequence). V gave up 4 bases and J gave up 3 bases, with 25 bases separating them. The CDR3 DNA reads as TGTGCCTGGACCAGACCTGGGGCAGGAGCTTTCAACTACGAGCAGTACTTC. Its translation: CAWTRPGAGAFNYEQYF.

The sample holds one count of this clone. The CDR3 nucleotides read TGTGCCAGCAGCTTAGACGACAGGGGATACGAGCAGTACTTC. It codes for CASSLDDRGYEQYF. The chain employs TRBV11-2 and TRBJ2-7; 8 nucleotides agree with TRBD1. V dropped 0 bases and J dropped 4; count of bases not matched to a gene: 2. CDR3 size: 14 residues. The germline CDR1 and CDR2 sequences are SGHAT and FQNNGV.

This clone was seen more than once but under ten times. The chain couples TRBV28 to TRBJ1-3; D may be TRBD1 (5 bases). The germline CDR1 and CDR2 sequences are MDHEN and SYDVKM. Trimming took off 0 bases at V and 3 bases at J, with 12 bases between the two ends. There are 16 residues in the CDR3. CDR3 bases: TGTGCCAGCAGTTTATGGGCAGGGCTTGGTGGAAACACCATATATTTT. Protein product: CASSLWAGLGGNTIYF.

This chain joins TRBV2 and TRBJ2-1; D unresolved. V was pared by 4 bases and J by 2 bases, with 9 bases between. Germline V gene lookup returns CDR1 SNHLY and CDR2 FYNNEI. The CDR3 length is 14 residues. The CDR3, as DNA: TGTGCCAGCAGTGCTAGGGTCCCCTACAATGAGCAGTTCTTC. Its protein is CASSARVPYNEQFF.

The chain carries TRBV11-2 and TRBJ2-1; D gene ambiguous. Germline CDR1 SGHAT, CDR2 FQNNGV. This CDR3 contains 14 residues. V was clipped by 5 bases and J by 8 bases, with 16 bases between them. DNA of the CDR3: TGTGCCAGCAGCGTCCGGGCTTTAGGTGATGAGCAGTTCTTC. This codes for CASSVRALGDEQFF.

J is TRBJ1-5 and V is TRBV6-1; the D gene is possibly TRBD1 (5 bases). Germline CDR1 MNHNS, CDR2 SASEGT. The CDR3 is 12 residues long. Trimming removed 10 bases at V and 6 bases at J, with 13 bases between. The CDR3 coding sequence is TGTGCCACTCAACAGGCTGGTCAGCCCCAGCATTTT. Translated: CATQQAGQPQHF.

The gene calls are TRBV28 and TRBJ2-7, with 8 bases lining up with TRBD1. Germline assignment: CDR1 MDHEN and CDR2 SYDVKM. There are 12 residues in the CDR3. J was trimmed by 3 bases and V by 6 bases; bases with no gene match: 1. The CDR3 protein is CASSTGGYEQYF. CDR3 nucleotide sequence: TGTGCCAGCAGCACAGGGGGCTACGAGCAGTACTTC.

This chain joins TRBV19 and TRBJ1-5; a weak D match, TRBD1 (5 bases). Trimming took off 9 bases at V and 1 base at J, with 13 bases between the two ends. The V gene's germline CDR1 is LNHDA and CDR2 SQIVND (reference sequence). This CDR3 has 14 amino acids. The CDR3: CASDQGGSNQPQHF. DNA for the CDR3: TGTGCCAGCGACCAGGGAGGAAGCAATCAGCCCCAGCATTTT.

The chain recombines TRBV11-2 with TRBJ2-1; no definite D call. Germline V CDR1 and CDR2: SGHAT, FQNNGV. V dropped 1 base and J dropped 6 bases, with 7 bases sitting between them. The CDR3 sequence is 13 residues long. This CDR3 is CASSLVGTNEQFF. CDR3 bases: TGTGCCAGCAGCTTAGTGGGAACCAATGAGCAGTTCTTC. The variable domain in full, completed from reference TRBV11-2 and TRBJ2-1, reads EAGVAQSPRYKIIEKRQSVAFWCNPISGHATLYWYQQILGQGPKLLIQFQNNGVVDDSQLPKDRFSAERLKGVDSTLKIQPAKLEDSAVYLCASSLVGTNEQFFGPGTRLTVL.

The chain links TRBV27 to TRBJ1-2, with D unresolved. V lost 0 bases to trimming and J lost 4 bases, with 9 bases between them. Per germline, CDR1 MNHEY and CDR2 SMNVEV (reference sequence). The CDR3 consists of 14 residues. CDR3 nucleotide sequence: TGTGCCAGCAGTTTATCGTGGGAGTCCTATGGCTACACCTTC. Translating gives CASSLSWESYGYTF.

The chain uses TRBV9 and TRBJ2-2; possible D gene TRBD2, 6 bases. Trimming cost V 4 bases and J 2 bases, with 12 bases left between them. CDR1 and CDR2 (germline): SGDLS, YYNGEE. The CDR3 contains 15 residues. DNA of the CDR3: TGTGCCAGCAGCTTATGGGACTTAAACACCGGGGAGCTGTTTTTT. Amino acid sequence: CASSLWDLNTGELFF. The complete variable domain, with remaining parts taken from reference TRBV9 and TRBJ2-2, reads DSGVTQTPKHLITATGQRVTLRCSPRSGDLSVYWYQQSLDQGLQFLIQYYNGEERAKGNILERFSAQQFPDLHSELNLSSLELGDSALYFCASSLWDLNTGELFFGEGSRLTVL.

The chain joins TRBV28 to TRBJ1-1, with 9 bases identical to TRBD1. Germline CDR1 MDHEN, CDR2 SYDVKM. This CDR3 comprises 14 residues. V trimming: 3 bases; J trimming: 6 bases; junction bases outside the gene matches: 5. CDR3 sequence: CASSFTGGSAEAFF. The CDR3 DNA sequence: TGTGCCAGCAGTTTTACAGGGGGCAGCGCTGAAGCTTTCTTT.

The V gene is TRBV5-4, the J gene TRBJ2-2; possibly TRBD2 for D (6 bases). The V gene lost 2 bases and the J gene lost 7 bases, with 9 bases spanning the gap. The germline CDR1 and CDR2 sequences are SGHNT and YYREEE (reference sequence). The CDR3 extends over 13 amino acids. The CDR3, as DNA: TGTGCCAGCAGCTTACGCGGGGTCGGGGAGCTGTTTTTT. As protein: CASSLRGVGELFF.

This chain joins TRBV29-1 and TRBJ1-4, with D perhaps TRBD1 (6 bases). Trimming removed 7 bases from V and 4 bases from J, with 13 bases in between. Looked up from germline, CDR1 is SQVTM and CDR2 is ANQGSEA. The CDR3 contains 13 residues. CDR3 nucleotides: TGCAGCGCCGTGACAGGCGTTAATGAAAAACTGTTTTTT. Translating it yields CSAVTGVNEKLFF.

V usage is TRBV13 and J usage is TRBJ2-3; D call uncertain. Germline-derived CDR1 and CDR2 are PRHDT and FYEKMQ (reference sequence). This CDR3 is 14 amino acids long. Trimming took 6 bases from V and 4 from J, leaving 14 bases between them. This chain's CDR3 is CASRPSGSADTQYF. The CDR3 DNA reads TGTGCCAGCAGACCCTCAGGCTCGGCAGATACGCAGTATTTT.

V is TRBV7-9 and J is TRBJ2-1, with no clear D. Germline loops: CDR1 SEHNR, CDR2 FQNEAQ (reference sequence). The CDR3 loop spans 14 amino acids. V dropped 0 bases and J dropped 8 bases, with 11 bases sitting between them. CDR3 in DNA: TGTGCCAGCAGCTTAGCGCGAGGATTCCATGAGCAGTTCTTC. Its protein is CASSLARGFHEQFF.

The chain links TRBV5-3 to TRBJ1-3; D gene unclear. TRBV5-3 has ORF status, its function being uncertain. CDR3 length: 11 amino acids. CDR3 in amino acids: CAVRAGNTIYF. In DNA form, the CDR3 reads TGTGCAGTTAGAGCTGGAAACACCATATATTTT.

The V gene is TRBV21-1, the J gene TRBJ1-5. TRBV21-1 is shown as a pseudogene. This CDR3 has 14 residues. The CDR3 nucleotides are TGTTCCGGGAAGGGCTCCCCTAGCAATCAGCCCCAGCATTTT. Translating gives CSGKGSPSNQPQHF.

This clone was recorded a few times. The J gene is TRBJ2-1, the V gene TRBV27, with 7 bases lining up with TRBD2. CDR3 length: 16 amino acids. V shed 5 bases, J shed 2 bases, and the junction held 9 bases outside the gene matches. CDR1 is MNHEY, CDR2 SMNVEV, per germline (reference sequence). The CDR3 reads CASSPLGLDAYNEQFF. The CDR3, as DNA: TGTGCCAGCAGTCCCCTAGGACTAGACGCCTACAATGAGCAGTTCTTC.

The rearrangement links TRBV9 to TRBJ2-3; TRBD1 matches at 7 bases. J lost 6 bases, V lost 4 bases, and 14 bases had no gene match. The CDR3 runs to 16 residues. Germline V gene lookup returns CDR1 SGDLS and CDR2 YYNGEE. This CDR3 is CASSPRQGSSGDTQYF. The CDR3 nucleotides are TGTGCCAGCAGCCCCCGACAGGGCTCGAGTGGGGATACGCAGTATTTT.